The 27 T cell receptor beta chains given below trace back to one sample, sequenced in a study of blood T cells in healthy people across ages. Next came a second PCR, run for about 7 to 12 cycles, which used a sample-barcoded 5' primer along with a J-beta primer mix. MiXCR, run by TCRdb on the 5' RACE reads, gives a single entry per CDR3 protein. The sample lists 800,000 or so distinct CDR3 sequences; 20% to 25% were seen once. These same records also appear under a second study, on T cells of mothers and their children.

Sequenced sample: blood. The receptors stem from a boy aged 5-17 years in good health.

This clonotype was counted only a few times. The chain is built from TRBV6-5 and TRBJ2-7, with D unclear. CDR1 and CDR2 from the germline V gene are MNHEY and SVGAGI. There are 13 residues in the CDR3. V lost 5 bases, J lost 2 bases, and 10 bases lay in between. In nucleotides, the CDR3 is TGTGCCAGCAGTCCGACTCGTCCCTACGAGCAGTACTTC. It yields the protein CASSPTRPYEQYF.

The CDR3 DNA follows: TGTGCCAGCAGTTCTCTGGGGGGGGGCTCAACTAATGAAAAACTGTTTTTT. It codes for CASSSLGGGSTNEKLFF. V and J are TRBV27 and TRBJ1-4, with D possibly TRBD1 on 6 matching bases. The germline CDR1 and CDR2 sequences are MNHEY and SMNVEV (reference sequence). Trimming took off 4 bases at V and 0 bases at J, with 15 bases between the two ends. CDR3 length: 17 amino acids.

This clonotype has more than one count but fewer than ten. The chain carries TRBV4-3 and TRBJ1-4; D possibly corresponds to TRBD1 (6 bases). Germline assignment: CDR1 LGHNA and CDR2 YSLEER. Deletions cut 3 bases from V and 3 bases from J, with 26 bases between. The CDR3 loop spans 20 amino acids. The CDR3 here is CASSQENRVTSSAANEKLFF. In DNA, the CDR3 is TGCGCCAGCAGCCAGGAAAACAGGGTTACCAGCTCGGCGGCTAATGAAAAACTGTTTTTT.

The rearrangement links TRBV6-6 to TRBJ1-5; a weak D match, TRBD1 (5 bases). The V gene's germline CDR1 is MNHNY and CDR2 SVGAGI (reference sequence). This CDR3 is 15 amino acids long. Trimming stripped 7 bases from V and 1 base from J, with 14 bases between. The CDR3 is CASTDRGVSNQPQHF. The CDR3 DNA reads TGTGCCAGCACCGACAGAGGGGTAAGCAATCAGCCCCAGCATTTT.

The rearrangement uses TRBV6-5 and TRBJ1-1; TRBD1 matches at 7 bases. V shed 3 bases and J 0 bases; nucleotides not matched to a gene: 13. The CDR3 runs 18 residues. The V gene's germline CDR1 is MNHEY and CDR2 SVGAGI. The CDR3 nucleotides read TGTGCCAGCAGTTATAAACCGGGACAGCTCTCAATGAACACTGAAGCTTTCTTT. This encodes CASSYKPGQLSMNTEAFF.

The CDR3 here is CSAQNGDGSYNEQFF. CDR3 nucleotides: TGCAGTGCTCAGAACGGGGACGGCTCCTACAATGAGCAGTTCTTC. The chain joins TRBV20-1 to TRBJ2-1; possibly TRBD1 or TRBD2 for D (5 bases each). The CDR3 loop spans 15 amino acids. Trimming removed 5 bases from V and 0 bases from J, with 14 bases in between. The V gene's germline CDR1 is DFQATT and CDR2 SNEGSKA (reference sequence).

V usage is TRBV7-9 and J usage is TRBJ1-1; D is uncertain. The CDR3 is 12 residues long. The V end lost 3 bases, the J end lost 11 bases, and 13 bases lay between the germline ends. The germline gives CDR1 SEHNR, CDR2 FQNEAQ (reference sequence). CDR3 loop: CASSFGRGVAFF. The CDR3 nucleotides read TGTGCCAGCAGCTTTGGTCGTGGGGTTGCTTTCTTT.

This clonotype was counted between two and nine times. This sequence joins TRBV20-1 and TRBJ2-6, with D unclear. Germline CDR1 and CDR2: DFQATT and SNEGSKA (reference sequence). The length of the CDR3 is 14 residues. Deletions cut 3 bases from V and 0 bases from J, with 6 bases between. In DNA, the CDR3 is TGCAGTGCTAGCGTATACTCTGGGGCCAACGTCCTGACTTTC. This sequence encodes CSASVYSGANVLTF.

This clonotype was detected a few times. The J gene is TRBJ1-3, the V gene TRBV7-2, with unresolved D. Trimming pared 5 bases from V and 8 bases from J, leaving 7 bases between. From germline, CDR1 is SGHTA and CDR2 FQGNSA. The CDR3 runs to 11 residues. The CDR3 bases are TGTGCCAGCAGCCTCCGGGACACCATATATTTT. It encodes CASSLRDTIYF.

The chain has TRBV6-5 and TRBJ2-1; D is undetermined. The CDR3 loop spans 14 amino acids. V shed 7 bases and J shed 0 bases, with 10 bases lying between them. From germline, CDR1 is MNHEY and CDR2 SVGAGI. CDR3 in DNA: TGTGCCAGCACCCCTTCGACCTCCTACAATGAGCAGTTCTTC. Translation gives CASTPSTSYNEQFF.

The J gene is TRBJ1-5, the V gene TRBV25-1; perhaps TRBD1 as D (5 bases). The length of the CDR3 is 14 residues. Germline CDR1 is MGHDK and CDR2 is SYGVNS. V was clipped by 2 bases and J by 6 bases, with 11 bases between them. This CDR3 reads CASSEGGFGQPQHF. As DNA, the CDR3 is TGTGCCAGCAGTGAAGGGGGATTCGGTCAGCCCCAGCATTTT.

This clonotype was detected only a few times. The rearrangement joins TRBV5-1 to TRBJ1-5, with TRBD1 matching over 7 bases. Germline V CDR1 and CDR2: SGHRS, YFSETQ. V shed 2 bases and J 3 bases; nucleotides not matched to a gene: 8. There are 16 residues in the CDR3. CDR3 residues: CASSFDGTESNQPQHF. The CDR3 DNA reads as TGCGCCAGCAGCTTTGATGGGACAGAATCCAATCAGCCCCAGCATTTT.

The V and J genes are TRBV7-9 and TRBJ1-6; D might be TRBD1 (5 bases). Germline V gene data show CDR1 as SEHNR and CDR2 as FQNEAQ (reference sequence). V gave up 5 bases and J gave up 8 bases, with 16 bases separating them. The CDR3 has 15 residues. The CDR3 nucleotides are TGTGCCAGCAGCGGTGTGCCGGACATATATTCACCCCTCCACTTT. Amino acid sequence: CASSGVPDIYSPLHF.

The chain links TRBV14 to TRBJ2-1; TRBD2 matches 11 bases. The V and J ends lost 4 bases and 3 bases, in that order; junction bases with no gene match: 14. In germline, CDR1 is SGHDN, CDR2 FVKESK. CDR3 size: 19 residues. CDR3 sequence: CASSPTLAGGRFYYNEQFF. DNA for the CDR3: TGTGCCAGCAGCCCAACCTTAGCGGGAGGGCGTTTCTACTACAATGAGCAGTTCTTC.

The chain couples TRBV20-1 to TRBJ1-6; D may be TRBD1 (5 bases). Germline V lookup: CDR1 DFQATT, CDR2 SNEGSKA (reference sequence). This CDR3 is built from 15 residues. V gave up 0 bases and J gave up 3 bases, with 9 bases separating them. The CDR3 sequence is CSARDGGRYNSPLHF. As DNA, the CDR3 is TGCAGTGCTAGAGATGGGGGTCGCTATAATTCACCCCTCCACTTT.

This clonotype was seen repeatedly, ten times or more. The chain uses TRBV5-6 and TRBJ1-1; D may be TRBD1 (6 bases). The CDR3 is 14 residues long. Germline lookup yields CDR1 SGHDT and CDR2 YYEEEE. The germline V and J ends were trimmed by 3 bases and 0 bases, with 9 bases remaining between them. The CDR3 bases are TGTGCCAGCAGCTACAGGGCACTGAACACTGAAGCTTTCTTT. Amino acids: CASSYRALNTEAFF. Together with reference TRBV5-6 and TRBJ1-1, the CDR3 gives the full variable domain: DAGVTQSPTHLIKTRGQQVTLRCSPKSGHDTVSWYQQALGQGPQFIFQYYEEEERQRGNFPDRFSGHQFPNYSSELNVNALLLGDSALYLCASSYRALNTEAFFGQGTRLTVV.

This clonotype was picked up a small number of times. One end of the junction fails to match germline, which may point to a read error. The V gene is TRBV29-1, the J gene TRBJ2-1; D is perhaps TRBD2 (6 bases). The CDR3 totals 16 residues. The germline CDR1 and CDR2 sequences are SQVTM and ANQGSEA. CDR3 nucleotide sequence: TGCAGCCATGGGGGTAGGGCGGGAACCCTCCAAGAGACCCGGTACTTC. It specifies CSHGGRAGTLQETRYF.

Regarding this clonotype: Germline is not matched at one junction end, which may reflect a read error. V is TRBV7-9 and J is TRBJ2-1; TRBD1 is a possible D gene (5 bases). CDR1 is SEHNR, CDR2 FQNEAQ, per germline (reference sequence). CDR3 length: 11 residues. The CDR3, as DNA: TGTGCCAGCAGCTTATCAGGGTTCAATATCTTC. As protein: CASSLSGFNIF. Full variable domain (missing parts from reference TRBV7-9 and TRBJ2-1): DTGVSQNPRHKITKRGQNVTFRCDPISEHNRLYWYRQTLGQGPEFLTYFQNEAQLEKSRLLSDRFSAERPKGSFSTLEIQRTEQGDSAMYLCASSLSGFNIFGPGTRLTVL.

The rearrangement links TRBV4-3 to TRBJ1-2; D remains ambiguous. The germline V gene has CDR1 LGHNA and CDR2 YSLEER. The V gene lost 1 base and the J gene lost 5 bases, with 14 bases spanning the gap. This CDR3 comprises 15 residues. Here the CDR3 reads CASSQAREDRYGYTF. CDR3 in DNA: TGCGCCAGCAGCCAAGCCCGCGAGGATCGTTATGGCTACACCTTC.

This clonotype appeared a single time. The rearrangement joins TRBV7-6 to TRBJ1-6; 8 nucleotides match TRBD1. The CDR3 runs to 14 residues. The germline V gene encodes CDR1 SGHVS and CDR2 FNYEAQ. V gave up 5 bases and J gave up 8 bases; unmatched junction bases: 5. The CDR3, as DNA: TGTGCCAGCAGCCGTGGGACAGGAGATTCACCCCTCCACTTT. Its translation is CASSRGTGDSPLHF.

The chain carries TRBV7-9 and TRBJ2-5; no firm D call. In germline, CDR1 is SEHNR, CDR2 FQNEAQ (reference sequence). The CDR3 sequence is 13 residues long. Trimming removed 5 bases from V and 3 bases from J, with 10 bases in between. The CDR3 region is CASSAPPEETQYF. The CDR3 coding sequence is TGTGCCAGCAGCGCCCCCCCCGAAGAGACCCAGTACTTC. The full variable domain, completed using reference TRBV7-9 and TRBJ2-5, is DTGVSQNPRHKITKRGQNVTFRCDPISEHNRLYWYRQTLGQGPEFLTYFQNEAQLEKSRLLSDRFSAERPKGSFSTLEIQRTEQGDSAMYLCASSAPPEETQYFGPGTRLLVL.

The V call is TRBV7-2, the J call TRBJ2-7; 8 bases line up with TRBD1. The CDR3 totals 15 residues. The germline V gene encodes CDR1 SGHTA and CDR2 FQGNSA. The V gene end was trimmed by 6 bases and the J gene end by 1 base; junction bases not matched to a gene: 8. CDR3 DNA sequence: TGTGCCAGCAGTTACAGGGACAGGAGGTCCTACGAGCAGTACTTC. It encodes CASSYRDRRSYEQYF.

This chain links TRBV7-2 with TRBJ2-3; D may correspond to TRBD1 or TRBD2 (5 bases each). V was cut by 1 base and J by 3 bases, with 14 bases left in between. Germline V gives CDR1 SGHTA, CDR2 FQGNSA. The CDR3 has 16 residues. CDR3 nucleotide sequence: TGTGCCAGCAGCTTAGGGGGACCAAGCAGGACAGATACGCAGTATTTT. Translating it yields CASSLGGPSRTDTQYF.

This clonotype appeared many times. The genes are TRBV4-3 and TRBJ2-7, with unresolved D. This CDR3 has 14 residues. The germline CDR1 and CDR2 sequences are LGHNA and YSLEER. V was shortened by 0 bases and J by 4 bases, with 10 bases between the two germline ends. The CDR3 here is CASSQDGGRYEQYF. The CDR3 bases are TGCGCCAGCAGCCAAGATGGCGGCAGATACGAGCAGTACTTC.

Only a few counts were recorded for this clonotype. This CDR3 reads CAIRDPASPLHF. The CDR3 DNA is TGTGCCATTCGGGACCCCGCTTCACCCCTCCACTTT. This sequence joins TRBV10-3 and TRBJ1-6; tentative D call: TRBD1 (5 bases). V lost 9 bases to trimming and J lost 9 bases, with 12 bases between them. CDR1 and CDR2 from the germline V gene are ENHRY and SYGVKD. This CDR3 is built from 12 residues.

This clonotype was seen more than once but under ten times. This chain joins TRBV4-3 and TRBJ2-5; tentative D call: TRBD1 (5 bases). V dropped 0 bases and J dropped 5 bases, with 16 bases sitting between them. This CDR3 is built from 16 residues. Germline V gene sequence: CDR1 LGHNA, CDR2 YSLEER. The CDR3 bases are TGCGCCAGCAGCCAAGATGCTTCGACAGCAAGCGAGACCCAGTACTTC. Its translation is CASSQDASTASETQYF.

The chain joins TRBV4-3 to TRBJ1-1; weak D call: TRBD1 (5 bases). CDR1 LGHNA and CDR2 YSLEER come from the germline V gene. Trimming cost V 0 bases and J 5 bases, with 10 bases left between them. CDR3 length: 14 residues. The CDR3 nucleotides read TGCGCCAGCAGCCAAGACGGGGGTTGGACTGAAGCTTTCTTT. Translating gives CASSQDGGWTEAFF.